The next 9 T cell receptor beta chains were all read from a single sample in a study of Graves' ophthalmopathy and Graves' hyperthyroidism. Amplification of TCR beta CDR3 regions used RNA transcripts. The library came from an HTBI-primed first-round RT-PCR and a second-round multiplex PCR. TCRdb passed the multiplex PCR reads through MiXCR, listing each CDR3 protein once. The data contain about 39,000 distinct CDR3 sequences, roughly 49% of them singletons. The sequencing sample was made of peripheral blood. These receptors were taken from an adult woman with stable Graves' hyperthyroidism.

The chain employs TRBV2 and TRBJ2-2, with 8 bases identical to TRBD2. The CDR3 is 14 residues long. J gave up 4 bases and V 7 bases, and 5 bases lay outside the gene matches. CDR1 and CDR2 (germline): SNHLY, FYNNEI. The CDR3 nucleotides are TGTGCCAGCATCGGCCTAGCGGGCACCGGGGAGCTGTTTTTT. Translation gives CASIGLAGTGELFF.

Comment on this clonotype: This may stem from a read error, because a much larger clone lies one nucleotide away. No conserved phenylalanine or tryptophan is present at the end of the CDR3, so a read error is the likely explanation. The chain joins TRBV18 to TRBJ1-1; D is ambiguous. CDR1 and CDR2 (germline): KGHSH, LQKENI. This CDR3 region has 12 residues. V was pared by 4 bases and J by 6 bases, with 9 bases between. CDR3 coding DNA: TGTGCCAGCTCACTCGAGCTGTCTGAAGCTTTCGTT. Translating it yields CASSLELSEAFV.

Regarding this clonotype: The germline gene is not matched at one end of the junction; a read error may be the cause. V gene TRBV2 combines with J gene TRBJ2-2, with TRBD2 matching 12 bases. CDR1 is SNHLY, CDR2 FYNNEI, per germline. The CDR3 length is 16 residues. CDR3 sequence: CASRGGTSGFTGELLF. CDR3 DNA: TGTGCCAGCAGGGGAGGGACTAGCGGGTTCACCGGGGAGCTGCTTTTT.

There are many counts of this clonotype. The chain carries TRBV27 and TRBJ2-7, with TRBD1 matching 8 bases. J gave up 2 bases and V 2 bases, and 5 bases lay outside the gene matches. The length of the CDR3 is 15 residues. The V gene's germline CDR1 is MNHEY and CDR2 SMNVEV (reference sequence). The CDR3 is CASSLEQGETYEQYF. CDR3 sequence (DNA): TGTGCCAGCAGTTTAGAACAGGGGGAAACCTACGAGCAGTACTTC.

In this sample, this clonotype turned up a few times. CDR3 amino acids: CASSPGQGGYEQYF. The CDR3 DNA is TGTGCCAGCAGCCCTGGACAGGGGGGGTACGAGCAGTACTTC. The V gene is TRBV11-2, the J gene TRBJ2-7, with TRBD1 matching over 10 bases. This CDR3 region has 14 residues. J lost 4 bases, V lost 5 bases, and 5 bases had no gene match. CDR1 and CDR2 from the germline V gene are SGHAT and FQNNGV.

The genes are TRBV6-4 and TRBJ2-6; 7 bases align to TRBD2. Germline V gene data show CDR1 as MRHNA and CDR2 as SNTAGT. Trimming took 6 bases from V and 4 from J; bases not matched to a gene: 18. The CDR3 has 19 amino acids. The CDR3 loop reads CASSTSRTRTGLGANVLTF. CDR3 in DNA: TGTGCCAGCAGCACGTCACGAACGAGGACGGGACTAGGGGCCAACGTCCTGACTTTC.

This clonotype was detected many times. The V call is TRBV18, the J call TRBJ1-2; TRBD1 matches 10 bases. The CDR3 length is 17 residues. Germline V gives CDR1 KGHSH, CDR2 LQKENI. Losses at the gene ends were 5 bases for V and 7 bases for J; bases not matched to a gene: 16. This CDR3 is CASSWRGTGTGDRGYTF. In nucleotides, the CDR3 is TGTGCCAGCTCATGGAGAGGGACCGGGACAGGGGATCGTGGCTACACCTTC.

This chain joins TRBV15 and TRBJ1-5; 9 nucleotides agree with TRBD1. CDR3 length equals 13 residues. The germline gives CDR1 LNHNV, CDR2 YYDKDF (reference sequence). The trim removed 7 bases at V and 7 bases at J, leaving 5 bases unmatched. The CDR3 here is CATKSDRGQPQHF. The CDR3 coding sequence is TGTGCCACCAAATCGGACAGGGGACAGCCCCAGCATTTT.

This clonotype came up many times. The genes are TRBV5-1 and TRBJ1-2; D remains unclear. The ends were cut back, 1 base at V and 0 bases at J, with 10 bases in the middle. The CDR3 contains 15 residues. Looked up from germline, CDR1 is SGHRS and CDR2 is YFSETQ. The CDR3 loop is CASSLTGGTNYGYTF. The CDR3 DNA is TGCGCCAGCAGCTTGACCGGCGGAACTAACTATGGCTACACCTTC.